The entry below describes one TCR beta chain. Specified time point: persistent/refractory GD, antithyroid drugs over 5 years with positive TRAb. PBMC RNA served as the TCR library source. The data were obtained in a study of regulatory T cells in long-lasting Graves disease. Study background: Over 5 years on antithyroid drugs plus positive TSH receptor antibodies marked Graves' disease as persistent.

Germline CDR1 is SGHTA and CDR2 is FQGNSA. The junction had 7 bases not matched to a gene; V was cut back by 1 base and J by 2 bases. The CDR3 totals 16 residues. The authors built TCR beta libraries using iRepertoire HTBI primers and Arm-PCR of CDR3 regions. TCRdb reprocessed the multiplex PCR reads via MiXCR and lists one record per CDR3 protein. The profile shows roughly 400,000 distinct CDR3 sequences, less than 25% of them singletons. This sequence joins TRBV7-2 and TRBJ2-5, with 7 bases matching TRBD2. This receptor was taken from a female donor with Graves disease. Sequencing was performed on peripheral blood mononuclear cells (PBMCs), taken when the disease was refractory, from a patient treated with antithyroid drugs. CDR3 protein: CASSLVSGIEQETQYF. DNA of the CDR3: TGTGCCAGCAGCTTAGTCAGCGGGATCGAGCAAGAGACCCAGTACTTC.